This T cell receptor (beta chain) came from a study of vaccination and CD4 T cells after COVID-19. Study as a whole: SARS-CoV-2 had been detected by nasal swab PCR in convalescent patients; nine were mild, one severe.

Cultured CD4+ T cell DNA was sequenced using the Oncomine TCR Beta short-read assay. TCRdb analysed the PCR reads with MiXCR anew, one entry per CDR3 protein. This sample yields fewer than 10,000 distinct CDR3 sequences, of which 20% to 25% are seen a single time; less than 25% belongs to the top ten. As to treatment: roughly 10-day PBMC culture with coronavirus spike peptide pools or control peptides (ViraFEST assay). Turning to this clonotype: Its cognate antigen is unknown.

CDR3 size: 15 residues. V lost 3 bases and J lost 1, with 11 bases in between. The germline CDR1 and CDR2 sequences are KGHDR and SFDVKD. Specimen: cultured CD4+ T cells from blood. The source of this sequence is a human donor with COVID-19. The V and J genes are TRBV24-1 and TRBJ2-5; D may be TRBD1 (5 bases). CDR3 coding DNA: TGTGCCACCAGTGATACTGTAGGGGCCCAAGAGACCCAGTACTTC. Translating it yields CATSDTVGAQETQYF.